A selection of T cell receptor beta chains follows, all from one sample in a study of regulatory T cells in long-lasting Graves disease. TCRdb re-analysed the multiplex PCR reads in MiXCR, keeping a single row per CDR3 protein. The sample consists of about 500,000 distinct CDR3 sequences, 12% of them appearing once. Separately, the same data were catalogued under a study of T cells in Graves' hyperthyroidism and ophthalmopathy.

The source was peripheral blood mononuclear cells (PBMCs), collected at new diagnosis, from a patient treated with antithyroid drugs. The receptors originated from a woman aged 25-40 years with Graves disease. CDR3s include the opening cysteine and the closing phenylalanine or tryptophan. D genes are given only for firm matches.

TRBV3-1 NA CASSLRQAWAYGYTF
TRBV9 NA CASSVFSGLHNEQFF
TRBV27 NA CASSLSAGSLYEQYF
TRBV4-1 TRBD1 CASSQEGTGSHEQFF
TRBV5-5 NA CASSLPGANQPQNF
TRBV2 TRBD2 CASSPVAGTNTGELFF
TRBV29-1 NA CSVEGGVSPNYGYTF
TRBV2 NA CAHSVTVSTDTQYF
TRBV3-1 NA CASSQRDPEQFF
TRBV6-1 TRBD2 CASSPEGLAGVETQYF
TRBV6-2/TRBV6-3 NA CASIPEQAYNEQFF
TRBV14 NA CASSQGSGNHYGYTF
TRBV6-5 NA CASSQLEGLGNQPQHF
TRBV29-1 NA CSVGGNLAKNIQYF
TRBV12-3/TRBV12-4 NA CASSWRAYEQYF
TRBV6-1 TRBD1 CASRRFGTGREKLFF
TRBV7-9 NA CASSLLPQETQYF
TRBV12-3/TRBV12-4 NA CADSIYNEQFF
TRBV12-3/TRBV12-4 TRBD1 CASSWGQASYEQYF
TRBV13 NA CASSPSPLNYGYTF
TRBV7-9 NA CASSLPGTDGYTF
TRBV11-2 NA CASSLRRAPSSYNEQFF
TRBV2 NA CASSERNGGWETQYF
TRBV9 TRBD2 CASSPPGLAGGTDTQYF
TRBV6-2/TRBV6-3 TRBD2 CASSGRETSGNNEQFF
TRBV2 NA CASSEETTQYF
TRBV27 NA CASSLYMGGEAFF
TRBV12-3/TRBV12-4 NA CASSFGLSGANVLTF
TRBV19 NA CASGITGQNTGELFF
TRBV30 TRBD2 CAWSSRLAGGPPYREQFF
TRBV11-2 TRBD2 CASSCPRGGPTFGSGANVLTF
TRBV7-9 NA CASSLSNLNTEAFF
TRBV2 TRBD2 CASSFSGRGPLQETQYF
TRBV7-9 NA CASSLAGVFHEQYF
TRBV18 NA CASSPNWGGGSNEQFF
TRBV7-3 NA CASSLTRDSYNEQFF
TRBV12-3/TRBV12-4 NA CASSFGLASSLRFYNEQFF
TRBV19 NA CASSSHRNLRKTIYF
TRBV11-3 NA CASSPGRSRNSPLHF
TRBV5-5 TRBD1 CASSLGTGRTYEQYF
TRBV11-2 NA CASSLATAEAFF
TRBV28 NA CASRIRGGGNTEAFF
TRBV5-1 TRBD1 CASSLFGDSQEKLFF
TRBV7-9 NA CASSLSLQGLSTDTQYF
TRBV6-2/TRBV6-3 NA CAVGSLGIYNEQFF
TRBV28 TRBD2 CASSPPSGGYNEQFF
TRBV5-6 NA CASSRVDRHTEAFF
TRBV7-9 NA CASSPPPGQTYGYTF
TRBV6-1 TRBD2 CACSRLAGVEQFF
TRBV7-2 TRBD2 CASSLSGVVETQYF
TRBV20-1 TRBD1 CSARNRGLGDEAFF
TRBV30 NA CAWENLGTEEEKLFF